The 18 T cell receptor beta chains given below trace back to one sample, sequenced in a study of blood T cell repertoires in COVID-19. Profiled with immunoSEQ multiplex PCR; TCRdb holds only in-frame clones, not every one. Of around 250,000 clones listed, approximately 86% are singletons. The specimen was peripheral blood. The receptors shown here come from a man in his forties with active or convalescent COVID-19.

In this sample, this clone turned up a few times. The V gene is TRBV20-1, the J gene TRBJ1-6; D uncertain. Germline values: CDR1 DFQATT, CDR2 SNEGSKA (reference sequence). Between the trimmed V and J ends, which lost 3 bases and 8 bases, there was a span of 11 bases. There are 13 residues in the CDR3. The DNA of the CDR3 is TGCAGTGCTAGTGGAGGGAGCTATTCACCCCTCCACTTT. This codes for CSASGGSYSPLHF.

The genes are TRBV30 and TRBJ1-3; the match to TRBD1 covers 7 bases. V lost 2 bases and J lost 4; bases outside the gene matches: 17. The germline V gene encodes CDR1 GTSNPN and CDR2 SVGIG (reference sequence). The CDR3 length is 18 residues. The CDR3 region has the DNA TGTGCCTGGAGTTTGGGGGAAGGGGGCGAGACTCTAGGAAACACCATATATTTT. It yields the protein CAWSLGEGGETLGNTIYF.

V gene TRBV30 combines with J gene TRBJ2-5; the D is unclear. From germline, CDR1 is GTSNPN and CDR2 SVGIG (reference sequence). Trimming shortened V by 0 bases and J by 2 bases, and 4 bases separated the two germline ends. The CDR3 spans 12 residues. CDR3 in amino acids: CAWSVQQETQYF. The CDR3 DNA reads as TGTGCCTGGAGTGTTCAGCAAGAGACCCAGTACTTC.

This clone occurred once. The V and J genes are TRBV5-1 and TRBJ2-5; TRBD1 might be the D (6 bases). The CDR3 has 16 residues. Germline CDR1 is SGHRS and CDR2 is YFSETQ. Deletions cut 0 bases from V and 2 bases from J, with 14 bases between. This CDR3 reads CASSLEGGRGQETQYF. The CDR3 DNA reads TGCGCCAGCAGCTTGGAAGGTGGCAGGGGTCAAGAGACCCAGTACTTC.

V usage is TRBV12-3 or TRBV12-4 and J usage is TRBJ1-1, with 8 bases matching TRBD1. The CDR3 is 13 residues long. V was clipped by 7 bases and J by 3 bases; unmatched bases: 4. The CDR3 DNA reads TGTGCCAGCACCCTACAGGGGGACACTGAAGCTTTCTTT. It translates to CASTLQGDTEAFF.

V and J are TRBV24-1 and TRBJ2-1; 8 bases fit TRBD1. V gave up 2 bases and J gave up 6 bases; unmatched junction bases: 11. The germline gives CDR1 KGHDR, CDR2 SFDVKD. This CDR3 has 17 amino acids. The chain's CDR3 is CATSDYGRGQGFNEQFF. CDR3 DNA sequence: TGTGCCACCAGTGATTATGGTAGAGGACAGGGTTTCAATGAGCAGTTCTTC.

This clone was observed a few times. The DNA of the CDR3 is TGTGCCAGCAGCTTCGGGTTGGGACAGGGGAGCTATGGCTACACCTTC. Encoded protein: CASSFGLGQGSYGYTF. This chain connects TRBV7-9 to TRBJ1-2; 10 bases map to TRBD1. The germline gives CDR1 SEHNR, CDR2 FQNEAQ (reference sequence). CDR3 length equals 16 residues. V gave up 3 bases and J gave up 4 bases; unmatched junction bases: 8.

The J gene is TRBJ1-4, the V gene TRBV5-5, with 9 bases matching TRBD1. After removal of 3 bases from V and 8 bases from J, the junction contained 5 bases not matched to a gene. CDR1 SGHKS and CDR2 YYEKEE come from the germline V gene (reference sequence). The CDR3 is 14 amino acids. The CDR3 loop is CASSSPGQGEKLFF. In DNA, the CDR3 is TGTGCCAGCAGCTCGCCGGGACAGGGAGAAAAACTGTTTTTT.

The chain employs TRBV12-5 and TRBJ2-1, with D possibly TRBD1 on 6 matching bases. The CDR3 has 15 residues. Per germline, CDR1 LGHNT and CDR2 FRNRAP. Trimming removed 6 bases at V and 7 bases at J, with 19 bases between. CDR3 residues: CASGVQGTVWNEQFF. In DNA, the CDR3 is TGTGCTAGTGGGGTACAGGGCACCGTTTGGAATGAGCAGTTCTTC.

The chain combines TRBV5-6 with TRBJ1-6, with D perhaps TRBD1 (5 bases). With 4 bases removed from V and 0 bases from J, the gap between germline ends came to 11 bases. Germline V gene lookup returns CDR1 SGHDT and CDR2 YYEEEE. The CDR3 has 16 amino acids. CDR3 protein: CASSRGTVSYNSPLHF. In DNA form, the CDR3 reads TGTGCCAGCAGCCGGGGGACTGTCTCCTATAATTCACCCCTCCACTTT. Combining the CDR3 with reference TRBV5-6 and TRBJ1-6 gives the whole variable domain DAGVTQSPTHLIKTRGQQVTLRCSPKSGHDTVSWYQQALGQGPQFIFQYYEEEERQRGNFPDRFSGHQFPNYSSELNVNALLLGDSALYLCASSRGTVSYNSPLHFGNGTRLTVT.

This rearrangement joins TRBV7-3 to TRBJ2-2; 9 nucleotides match TRBD2. Trimming removed 0 bases from V and 8 bases from J; junction bases left unmatched: 4. This CDR3 has 15 residues. Germline CDR1 reads SGHTA; CDR2 reads FQGTGA. The CDR3 DNA sequence: TGTGCCAGCAGCTTAACAGCGGGGGGTAATGGGGAGCTGTTTTTT. Translating it yields CASSLTAGGNGELFF. The whole variable domain, remainder taken from reference TRBV7-3 and TRBJ2-2, is GAGVSQTPSNKVTEKGKYVELRCDPISGHTALYWYRQSLGQGPEFLIYFQGTGAADDSGLPNDRFFAVRPEGSVSTLKIQRTERGDSAVYLCASSLTAGGNGELFFGEGSRLTVL.

In DNA form, the CDR3 reads TGTGCCAGCAGCTTAGGAACTAGCGGGGGCTACAATGAGCAGTTCTTC. Encoded protein: CASSLGTSGGYNEQFF. This sequence joins TRBV11-3 and TRBJ2-1; 11 bases are shared with TRBD2. CDR1 is SGHNT and CDR2 is YENEEA in the germline V gene. J gave up 3 bases and V 1 base, and 2 bases lay outside the gene matches. CDR3 length: 16 residues.

The chain couples TRBV18 to TRBJ2-7; no firm D call. Germline V gene lookup returns CDR1 KGHSH and CDR2 LQKENI. Trimming stripped 2 bases from V and 1 base from J, with 9 bases between. The length of the CDR3 is 14 residues. CDR3: CASSPSTESYEQYF. CDR3 DNA: TGTGCCAGCTCACCAAGTACGGAGTCCTACGAGCAGTACTTC.

The CDR3 DNA sequence: TGTGCCTGGACAGGGGTTGGTACTGAAGCTTTCTTT. Translating gives CAWTGVGTEAFF. V usage is TRBV30 and J usage is TRBJ1-1; a weak D match, TRBD1 (6 bases). This CDR3 comprises 12 residues. The ends were cut back, 4 bases at V and 5 bases at J, with 11 bases in the middle. The germline CDR1 and CDR2 sequences are GTSNPN and SVGIG (reference sequence).

The J gene is TRBJ2-2, the V gene TRBV7-9; 7 nucleotides line up with TRBD1. Germline V gene lookup returns CDR1 SEHNR and CDR2 FQNEAQ (reference sequence). The CDR3 is made up of 16 amino acids. V gave up 6 bases and J gave up 0 bases; unmatched junction bases: 7. The CDR3 nucleotides read TGTGCCAGCAGGAGGCCACAGGGGACGAACACCGGGGAGCTGTTTTTT. Protein sequence: CASRRPQGTNTGELFF.

V and J are TRBV3-1 (or the pseudogene TRBV3-2) and TRBJ2-2; D might be TRBD1 (6 bases). V dropped 4 bases and J dropped 6 bases, with 18 bases sitting between them. From germline, CDR1 is LGHDT and CDR2 YNNKEL (reference sequence). The CDR3 consists of 16 residues. The CDR3 sequence: CASSPSGQGRSGELFF. The CDR3 DNA sequence: TGTGCCAGCAGCCCCTCGGGGCAGGGGAGATCCGGGGAGCTGTTTTTT.

The CDR3 DNA is TGTGCCAGTAGGCCGGGGGACAGGATAATCTTCGTGCATGGCTACACCTTC. Translating it yields CASRPGDRIIFVHGYTF. The chain joins TRBV19 to TRBJ1-2; 8 bases match TRBD1. V dropped 6 bases and J dropped 6; count of bases not matched to a gene: 18. CDR1 and CDR2 (germline): LNHDA, SQIVND (reference sequence). The CDR3 runs 17 residues.

The genes are TRBV24-1 and TRBJ2-1; TRBD1 might be the D (6 bases). The CDR3 consists of 16 residues. The V and J ends lost 1 base and 0 bases respectively, with 9 bases between them. Germline V gene lookup returns CDR1 KGHDR and CDR2 SFDVKD. CDR3 amino acids: CATSDFGRGSYNEQFF. As DNA, the CDR3 is TGTGCCACCAGTGATTTCGGCAGGGGCTCCTACAATGAGCAGTTCTTC.